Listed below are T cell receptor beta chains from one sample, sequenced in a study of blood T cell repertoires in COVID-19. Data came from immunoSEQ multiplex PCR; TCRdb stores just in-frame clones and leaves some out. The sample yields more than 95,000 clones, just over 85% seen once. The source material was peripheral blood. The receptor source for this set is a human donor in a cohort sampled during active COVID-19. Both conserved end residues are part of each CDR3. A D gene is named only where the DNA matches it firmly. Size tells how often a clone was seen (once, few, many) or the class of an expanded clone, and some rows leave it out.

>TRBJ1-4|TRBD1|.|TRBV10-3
TGTGCCATCAGCGATGGACAGGCCTTTAATGAAAAACTGTTTTTT
CAISDGQAFNEKLFF
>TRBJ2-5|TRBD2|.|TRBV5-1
TGCGCCAGCAGCTTAGACCCAGCGGGGGGGCGAGAGACCCAGTACTTC
CASSLDPAGGRETQYF
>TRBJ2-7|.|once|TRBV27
TGTGCCAGCAGTTCCCAGGCAAGCTCCTACGAGCAGTACTTC
CASSSQASSYEQYF
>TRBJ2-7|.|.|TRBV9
TGTGCCAGCAGCCCGAGCGGACTCTCCTACGAGCAGTACTTC
CASSPSGLSYEQYF
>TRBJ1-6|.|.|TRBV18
TGTGCCAGCTCACCACCAGGGGTTTCACCCCTCCACTTT
CASSPPGVSPLHF
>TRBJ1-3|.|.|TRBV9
TGTGCCAGCAGCGTACTCGGACAGTTTGGAAACACCATATATTTT
CASSVLGQFGNTIYF
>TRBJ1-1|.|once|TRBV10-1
TGCGCCAGCAGTGGCAAACGGGACACTGAAGCTTTCTTT
CASSGKRDTEAFF
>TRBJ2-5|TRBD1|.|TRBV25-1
TGTGCCAGCAGTCGGGACAGGGGCCGTGAATTCCAAGAGACCCAGTACTTC
CASSRDRGREFQETQYF
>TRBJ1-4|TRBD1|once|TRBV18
TGTGCCAGCTCACCACGGGACAGGCCCAATGAAAAACTGTTTTTT
CASSPRDRPNEKLFF
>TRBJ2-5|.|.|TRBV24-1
TGTGCCACCAGTGACAAGGGAGAGCGTCAGAGGACCCAGTACTTC
CATSDKGERQRTQYF
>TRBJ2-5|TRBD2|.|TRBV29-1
TGCAGCGTCGACCATGGGCTAGCGGGCATAGAGACCCAGTACTTC
CSVDHGLAGIETQYF
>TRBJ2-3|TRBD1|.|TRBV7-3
TGTGCCAGCAGTGGGAGGGGACAGGGGGCTCCAGATACGCAGTATTTT
CASSGRGQGAPDTQYF
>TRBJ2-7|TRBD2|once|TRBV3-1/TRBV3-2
TGTGCCAGCAGCCCTCGGACTAGCGGCTCCTACGAGCAGTACTTC
CASSPRTSGSYEQYF
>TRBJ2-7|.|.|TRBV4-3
TGCGCCAGCAGCCAGTATAAGGGGGACTACGAGCAGTACTTC
CASSQYKGDYEQYF